These 22 T cell receptor beta chains came from one sample sequenced in a study of radiotherapy plus CTLA-4 blockade in lung cancer. Some clones are missing from TCRdb's copy, which holds only in-frame ones; the method was immunoSEQ multiplex PCR. This sample yields approximately 89,000 clones, of which under 80% are seen a single time; 4% belongs to the top ten. The sequenced sample was peripheral blood, obtained from a patient treated with radiotherapy plus ipilimumab. All receptors derive from a human donor with non-small cell lung cancer who had a partial response to radiotherapy plus ipilimumab. Some clones in this sample may be carry-over from other donors' samples.

The chain uses TRBV28 and TRBJ2-5; 11 nucleotides align to TRBD2. The CDR3 has 13 amino acids. The V gene's germline CDR1 is MDHEN and CDR2 SYDVKM. Trimming took 6 bases from V and 5 from J; bases not matched to a gene: 2. CDR3: CASRASGRETQYF. CDR3 coding DNA: TGTGCCAGCAGGGCTAGCGGGAGGGAGACCCAGTACTTC.

This chain links TRBV11-1 with TRBJ2-3; maybe TRBD2 (6 bases). Between the trimmed V and J ends, which lost 1 base and 6 bases, there was a span of 14 bases. CDR3 length: 15 amino acids. Germline loops: CDR1 SGHAT, CDR2 FQDESV (reference sequence). CDR3 residues: CASSLGGGNQDTQYF. The CDR3 nucleotides are TGTGCCAGCAGCTTAGGCGGCGGGAACCAGGATACGCAGTATTTT.

The chain couples TRBV11-3 to TRBJ2-5; TRBD1 matches at 7 bases. The CDR3 extends over 14 amino acids. Looked up from germline, CDR1 is SGHNT and CDR2 is YENEEA. V lost 5 bases to trimming and J lost 5 bases; unmatched junction nucleotides: 8. This CDR3 is CASSPTRGRETQYF. DNA for the CDR3: TGTGCCAGCAGCCCGACGAGGGGGCGTGAGACCCAGTACTTC.

The chain employs TRBV14 and TRBJ2-1; TRBD2 is a possible D gene (5 bases). The V end was cut by 4 bases, the J end by 2 bases, with 15 bases between. Germline V gene data show CDR1 as SGHDN and CDR2 as FVKESK. The CDR3 loop spans 16 amino acids. The CDR3 nucleotides read TGTGCCAGCAGCCCGCCTAGCTACCTCCCCTACAATGAGCAGTTCTTC. Translation gives CASSPPSYLPYNEQFF.

The chain carries TRBV6-1 and TRBJ1-4; D gene uncertain. This CDR3 comprises 13 residues. Germline CDR1 reads MNHNS; CDR2 reads SASEGT. V lost 6 bases, J lost 2 bases, and 7 bases lay in between. CDR3 amino acids: CASSPVTNEKLFF. DNA for the CDR3: TGTGCCAGCAGCCCAGTTACTAATGAAAAACTGTTTTTT.

CDR3 nucleotides: TGCGCCAGCAGCCAACAAAGGGGGCTTTCAGGAAACACCATATATTTT. It specifies CASSQQRGLSGNTIYF. The genes are TRBV4-3 and TRBJ1-3; 7 bases agree with TRBD1. The CDR3 sequence is 16 residues long. CDR1 is LGHNA, CDR2 YSLEER, per germline. J gave up 4 bases and V 2 bases, and 8 bases lay outside the gene matches.

The V call is TRBV2, the J call TRBJ2-5; TRBD2 aligns across 11 bases. This CDR3 has 16 residues. Germline V gives CDR1 SNHLY, CDR2 FYNNEI. V shed 7 bases, J shed 4 bases, and the junction held 11 bases outside the gene matches. CDR3 sequence: CASTPNLAGGGETQYF. The DNA of the CDR3 is TGTGCCAGCACACCTAACTTAGCGGGGGGGGGAGAGACCCAGTACTTC.

V usage is TRBV11-3 and J usage is TRBJ1-1; TRBD1 matches at 9 bases. CDR1 is SGHNT and CDR2 is YENEEA in the germline V gene. Germline trimming cut 4 bases from V and 8 bases from J; bases unmatched to any gene: 5. This CDR3 region has 13 residues. CDR3 nucleotides: TGTGCCAGCAGCTGGGGGGGGACAGGGGAAGCTTTCTTT. This encodes CASSWGGTGEAFF.

This chain uses TRBV1 with TRBJ2-7; the table's D call of TRBD2 was not tested on the DNA. TRBV1 is a documented pseudogene. The CDR3 spans 16 residues. The CDR3, as DNA: TGCACCAGCAGCCAGGACGGAAGGCTAGCGGGGTACGAGCAGTACTTC. It translates to CTSSQDGRLAGYEQYF.

The CDR3 here is CASSLDAAGGYTF. DNA of the CDR3: TGTGCCAGCAGCTTAGATGCGGCGGGAGGCTACACCTTC. This chain joins TRBV7-2 and TRBJ1-2; D is uncertain. V dropped 1 base and J dropped 8 bases, with 11 bases sitting between them. The CDR3 consists of 13 residues. Germline V gene data show CDR1 as SGHTA and CDR2 as FQGNSA.

This chain uses TRBV6-1 with TRBJ1-5; the match to TRBD1 covers 9 bases. This CDR3 is 13 amino acids long. In germline, CDR1 is MNHNS, CDR2 SASEGT. Trimming removed 8 bases from V and 7 bases from J; junction bases left unmatched: 6. Here the CDR3 DNA reads TGTGCCAGCTACGGGACAGGGAGCCAGCCCCAGCATTTT. Amino acids: CASYGTGSQPQHF.

The sample holds one count of this clone. The chain has TRBV5-1 and TRBJ2-7, with 8 positions matching TRBD2. The V gene's germline CDR1 is SGHRS and CDR2 YFSETQ. The CDR3 is 15 residues long. V was clipped by 1 base and J by 3 bases; unmatched bases: 6. The CDR3 nucleotides read TGCGCCAGCAGCTTGTCAGCGGGGGCAAGCTACGAGCAGTACTTC. As protein: CASSLSAGASYEQYF. Complete variable domain (other parts from reference TRBV5-1 and TRBJ2-7): KAGVTQTPRYLIKTRGQQVTLSCSPISGHRSVSWYQQTPGQGLQFLFEYFSETQRNKGNFPGRFSGRQFSNSRSEMNVSTLELGDSALYLCASSLSAGASYEQYFGPGTRLTVT.

The rearrangement links TRBV7-3 to TRBJ2-3; TRBD2 might be the D (7 bases). V was cut by 1 base and J by 8 bases, with 16 bases left in between. Per germline, CDR1 SGHTA and CDR2 FQGTGA. The CDR3 is 15 amino acids. CDR3 in DNA: TGTGCCAGCAGCTTAAATGCGGGAGCCAGGGGTACGCAGTATTTT. It yields the protein CASSLNAGARGTQYF.

The CDR3 coding sequence is TGTGCCAGCAGCCCAGGGACAGTCTCCTACAATGAGCAGTTCTTC. Translating it yields CASSPGTVSYNEQFF. The chain recombines TRBV11-3 with TRBJ2-1; 7 bases agree with TRBD1. CDR1 and CDR2 (germline): SGHNT, YENEEA. V lost 5 bases and J lost 0; bases outside the gene matches: 4. The CDR3 runs 15 residues.

The chain has TRBV18 and TRBJ1-1; TRBD1 might be the D (5 bases). Germline values: CDR1 KGHSH, CDR2 LQKENI. The CDR3 is 16 residues long. V was shortened by 2 bases and J by 4 bases, with 17 bases between the two germline ends. The CDR3 coding sequence is TGTGCCAGCTCACCAACGTGGGGCCGCGGGGTCACTGAAGCTTTCTTT. Translated, it gives CASSPTWGRGVTEAFF.

V and J are TRBV6-1 and TRBJ2-1, with 9 nucleotides matching TRBD2. There are 14 residues in the CDR3. Germline trimming cut 8 bases from V and 4 bases from J; bases unmatched to any gene: 6. Germline V gene data show CDR1 as MNHNS and CDR2 as SASEGT. The CDR3 here is CASLSSGAYNEQFF. CDR3 coding DNA: TGTGCCAGCCTGTCTAGCGGGGCGTACAATGAGCAGTTCTTC.

This chain uses TRBV4-1 with TRBJ2-7, with D unclear. CDR1 and CDR2 (germline): MGHRA, YSYEKL. With 0 bases removed from V and 7 bases from J, the gap between germline ends came to 10 bases. The CDR3 runs to 13 residues. CDR3 in amino acids: CASSQDVALEQYF. DNA for the CDR3: TGCGCCAGCAGCCAAGACGTAGCCTTGGAGCAGTACTTC.

The V call is TRBV5-1, the J call TRBJ1-4; a possible D gene is TRBD1 (5 bases). The CDR3 runs 15 residues. CDR1 and CDR2 from the germline V gene are SGHRS and YFSETQ. V gave up 8 bases and J gave up 6 bases, with 20 bases separating them. The CDR3 loop is CARERGGDLYEKLFF. CDR3 nucleotides: TGCGCCAGGGAGCGGGGCGGGGACTTATATGAAAAACTGTTTTTT.

A note on this clone: Other DNA sequences in this sample translate to the same CDR3. This chain connects TRBV6-5 to TRBJ1-6; D is perhaps TRBD1 (6 bases). V was cut by 6 bases and J by 6 bases, with 12 bases left in between. CDR1 and CDR2 from the germline V gene are MNHEY and SVGAGI. The length of the CDR3 is 14 residues. CDR3 amino acids: CASRPGQINSPLHF. Here the CDR3 DNA reads TGTGCCAGCAGGCCAGGACAGATTAATTCACCCCTCCACTTT.

CDR3 amino acids: CASRHQAQGTEKLFF. CDR3 sequence (DNA): TGTGCCAGCAGACATCAGGCTCAGGGAACTGAAAAACTGTTTTTT. The chain has TRBV25-1 and TRBJ1-4; the D gene is possibly TRBD1 (5 bases). Germline CDR1 MGHDK, CDR2 SYGVNS. The CDR3 has 15 amino acids. With 6 bases removed from V and 7 bases from J, the gap between germline ends came to 18 bases.

V is TRBV5-8 and J is TRBJ1-4; a weak D match, TRBD1 (6 bases). The germline V gene encodes CDR1 SGHTS and CDR2 YDEGEE. With 2 bases removed from V and 5 bases from J, the gap between germline ends came to 10 bases. The CDR3 is made up of 14 amino acids. CDR3 DNA: TGTGCCAGCAGCTTTGGACAGAGGAATGAAAAACTGTTTTTT. Its translation: CASSFGQRNEKLFF.

This chain joins TRBV29-1 and TRBJ2-7; 8 bases match TRBD1. With V trimmed by 6 bases and J by 2 bases, 9 bases remained unmatched. Germline CDR1 is SQVTM and CDR2 is ANQGSEA. The CDR3 sequence is 14 residues long. Here the CDR3 DNA reads TGCAGCGTGCTAGACAGGGGCGGAACCTACGAGCAGTACTTC. Translated, it gives CSVLDRGGTYEQYF.